These 28 T cell receptor beta chains originate from one sample sequenced in a study of cytomegalovirus exposure and HLA in healthy donors. The PCR made use of 60 Vbeta and 13 Jbeta primers. Generated by immunoSEQ multiplex PCR, the TCRdb table keeps only in-frame clones and is missing some. The top ten hold about 7% of the sample, which has approximately 150,000 clones, 80% seen once. Input material: PBMCs. All receptors come from a young man in good health and CMV-seropositive.

The CDR3 here is CASSLGGGSEKLFF. The CDR3 region has the DNA TGTGCCAGCAGCTTGGGAGGAGGCTCTGAAAAACTGTTTTTT. V gene TRBV5-5 combines with J gene TRBJ1-4; D gene uncertain. Germline V gene data show CDR1 as SGHKS and CDR2 as YYEKEE (reference sequence). V was pared by 0 bases and J by 7 bases, with 10 bases between. This CDR3 comprises 14 residues.

The chain couples TRBV19 to TRBJ2-7; 8 bases are a match to TRBD2. There are 17 residues in the CDR3. Germline V gene data show CDR1 as LNHDA and CDR2 as SQIVND (reference sequence). The V and J ends lost 3 bases and 3 bases, in that order; junction bases with no gene match: 13. As DNA, the CDR3 is TGTGCCAGTAGTATCAATGGGAAGCGGGAGACCCGCTACGAGCAGTACTTC. Encoded protein: CASSINGKRETRYEQYF.

This clone was observed once. The gene calls are TRBV4-3 and TRBJ2-5; D possibly uses TRBD1 or TRBD2 (5 bases each). The end of the DNA fits TRBJ2-7 better, so the J call may be wrong. The CDR3 is 13 residues long. The germline gives CDR1 LGHNA, CDR2 YSLEER. CDR3 sequence: CASSHGTDYEQYF. The CDR3, as DNA: TGCGCCAGCAGCCATGGGACGGACTACGAGCAGTACTTC.

This clone was seen a single time. The V gene is TRBV7-2, the J gene TRBJ2-2; D gene ambiguous. V lost 1 base to trimming and J lost 2 bases, with 8 bases between them. The CDR3 has 15 residues. Germline V lookup: CDR1 SGHTA, CDR2 FQGNSA. CDR3 sequence: CASSLETRNTGELFF. CDR3 in DNA: TGTGCCAGCAGCTTAGAAACGAGAAACACCGGGGAGCTGTTTTTT. The complete variable domain, with remaining parts taken from reference TRBV7-2 and TRBJ2-2, reads GAGVSQSPSNKVTEKGKDVELRCDPISGHTALYWYRQSLGQGLEFLIYFQGNSAPDKSGLPSDRFSAERTGGSVSTLTIQRTQQEDSAVYLCASSLETRNTGELFFGEGSRLTVL.

The rearrangement uses TRBV19 and TRBJ1-1; D is uncertain. Germline-derived CDR1 and CDR2 are LNHDA and SQIVND (reference sequence). The CDR3 loop spans 13 amino acids. V was pared by 3 bases and J by 2 bases, with 7 bases between. CDR3 in amino acids: CASSMGRNTEAFF. The DNA of the CDR3 is TGTGCCAGTAGTATGGGGAGAAACACTGAAGCTTTCTTT.

The gene calls are TRBV4-2 and TRBJ1-5; TRBD1 is a possible D gene (5 bases). The CDR3 loop spans 17 amino acids. V lost 0 bases and J lost 2, with 14 bases in between. Germline assignment: CDR1 LGHNA and CDR2 YNFKEQ. CDR3 amino acids: CASSQDPRVVGNQPQHF. As DNA, the CDR3 is TGTGCCAGCAGCCAAGATCCCAGGGTAGTTGGCAATCAGCCCCAGCATTTT.

The chain links TRBV7-8 to TRBJ2-1, with 8 bases identical to TRBD2. V was clipped by 5 bases and J by 12 bases; unmatched bases: 6. The CDR3 consists of 12 residues. Germline loops: CDR1 SGHVS, CDR2 FQNEAQ. CDR3 DNA sequence: TGTGCCAGCAGCACCGGGACTAGAGTGCAGTTCTTC. Its protein product is CASSTGTRVQFF. The full variable domain, its missing parts supplied by reference TRBV7-8 and TRBJ2-1, is GAGVSQSPRYKVAKRGQDVALRCDPISGHVSLFWYQQALGQGPEFLTYFQNEAQLDKSGLPSDRFFAERPEGSVSTLKIQRTQQEDSAVYLCASSTGTRVQFFGPGTRLTVL.

This chain connects TRBV10-2 to TRBJ2-3, with a weak D call TRBD2 (5 bases). Germline V gene data show CDR1 as WSHSY and CDR2 as SAAADI. The CDR3 has 15 amino acids. V lost 3 bases to trimming and J lost 5 bases, with 15 bases between them. Here the CDR3 DNA reads TGCGCCAGCAGTGACTACCTCGACGGGAAAGATACGCAGTATTTT. Translated, it gives CASSDYLDGKDTQYF.

This chain joins TRBV13 and TRBJ2-5, with 13 bases identical to TRBD2. The CDR3 totals 18 residues. Germline CDR1 PRHDT, CDR2 FYEKMQ (reference sequence). After removal of 1 base from V and 5 bases from J, the junction contained 10 bases not matched to a gene. CDR3 coding DNA: TGTGCCAGCAGCTTAGTTGGACTAGCGGGAGACGTTTACGAGACCCAGTACTTC. This encodes CASSLVGLAGDVYETQYF.

This clone occurred once. The chain combines TRBV6-6 with TRBJ2-3; D perhaps matches TRBD2 (7 bases). The V and J ends lost 3 bases and 5 bases respectively, with 12 bases between them. The germline V gene has CDR1 MNHNY and CDR2 SVGAGI (reference sequence). The CDR3 length is 14 residues. In DNA form, the CDR3 reads TGTGCCAGCAGTTATCGGGGGGCCGTAGATACGCAGTATTTT. As protein: CASSYRGAVDTQYF.

The chain joins TRBV6-5 to TRBJ1-2, with D uncertain. The CDR3 totals 15 residues. The V gene lost 0 bases and the J gene lost 4 bases, with 12 bases spanning the gap. Per the germline V gene, CDR1 is MNHEY and CDR2 is SVGAGI. The CDR3 region has the DNA TGTGCCAGCAGTTACTCGAAAACAGCTTCCTATGGCTACACCTTC. This codes for CASSYSKTASYGYTF.

V gene TRBV2 combines with J gene TRBJ1-3, with TRBD1 matching 7 bases. Unmatched junction bases numbered 9, after V lost 3 bases and J lost 4 bases. The CDR3 consists of 16 residues. The germline gives CDR1 SNHLY, CDR2 FYNNEI. CDR3 coding DNA: TGTGCCAGCAGTGATCTCGGCAGGGGGACCGGAAACACCATATATTTT. It encodes CASSDLGRGTGNTIYF.

The chain links TRBV19 to TRBJ2-5; D is undetermined. CDR1 and CDR2 (germline): LNHDA, SQIVND (reference sequence). CDR3 length: 15 amino acids. V lost 3 bases to trimming and J lost 3 bases, with 14 bases between them. The CDR3 is CASSIGYSRKETQYF. The CDR3, as DNA: TGTGCCAGTAGTATTGGCTACAGCAGGAAAGAGACCCAGTACTTC. Using reference TRBV19 and TRBJ2-5 for the parts outside the CDR3, the full variable domain is DGGITQSPKYLFRKEGQNVTLSCEQNLNHDAMYWYRQDPGQGLRLIYYSQIVNDFQKGDIAEGYSVSREKKESFPLTVTSAQKNPTAFYLCASSIGYSRKETQYFGPGTRLLVL.

The V and J genes are TRBV4-3 and TRBJ1-1, with 8 bases fitting TRBD1. From germline, CDR1 is LGHNA and CDR2 YSLEER. The CDR3 is 15 residues long. Germline trimming cut 6 bases from V and 1 base from J; bases unmatched to any gene: 7. The CDR3 DNA reads TGCGCCAGCAGACGTGCCGGGACAGGGAACACTGAAGCTTTCTTT. Its translation: CASRRAGTGNTEAFF.

The chain recombines TRBV11-2 with TRBJ1-5; no definite D call. This CDR3 has 13 amino acids. Germline CDR1 and CDR2: SGHAT and FQNNGV. The V end was cut by 1 base, the J end by 4 bases, with 5 bases between. CDR3 loop: CASSLGQNQPQHF. In DNA, the CDR3 is TGTGCCAGCAGCTTAGGACAAAATCAGCCCCAGCATTTT.

This sequence joins TRBV7-2 and TRBJ2-3; weak D call: TRBD2 (5 bases). The CDR3 contains 14 residues. CDR1 and CDR2 (germline): SGHTA, FQGNSA. V was cut by 2 bases and J by 7 bases, with 13 bases left in between. The CDR3 reads CASSLYFSGNTQYF. The CDR3 nucleotides are TGTGCCAGCAGCTTATATTTTTCGGGGAATACGCAGTATTTT. Combining the CDR3 with reference TRBV7-2 and TRBJ2-3 gives the whole variable domain GAGVSQSPSNKVTEKGKDVELRCDPISGHTALYWYRQSLGQGLEFLIYFQGNSAPDKSGLPSDRFSAERTGGSVSTLTIQRTQQEDSAVYLCASSLYFSGNTQYFGPGTRLTVL.

J is TRBJ1-2 and V is TRBV5-1; D is unresolved. Germline-derived CDR1 and CDR2 are SGHRS and YFSETQ. Trimming removed 7 bases at V and 0 bases at J, with 10 bases between. The CDR3 covers 13 residues. CDR3 sequence reads: CASREGTNYGYTF. CDR3 DNA sequence: TGCGCCAGCCGTGAGGGAACTAACTATGGCTACACCTTC.

The gene calls are TRBV5-1 and TRBJ2-7; TRBD2 aligns across 9 bases. V dropped 3 bases and J dropped 0; count of bases not matched to a gene: 4. In germline, CDR1 is SGHRS, CDR2 YFSETQ. The CDR3 has 15 amino acids. The DNA of the CDR3 is TGCGCCAGCAGCTGGAGTAGCGGGGGCTCCTACGAGCAGTACTTC. As protein: CASSWSSGGSYEQYF.

The chain couples TRBV19 to TRBJ2-6; 12 nucleotides line up with TRBD1. Germline V gives CDR1 LNHDA, CDR2 SQIVND (reference sequence). V was clipped by 4 bases and J by 2 bases; unmatched bases: 3. The CDR3 covers 17 residues. Written as DNA, the CDR3 is TGTGCCAGTAGTACTGGGACAGGGGGCACTGGGGCCAACGTCCTGACTTTC. Translation: CASSTGTGGTGANVLTF.

The chain combines TRBV11-2 with TRBJ1-1, with D perhaps TRBD1 (5 bases). From germline, CDR1 is SGHAT and CDR2 FQNNGV. The CDR3 length is 13 residues. Trimming took 5 bases from V and 4 from J, leaving 11 bases between them. CDR3 nucleotides: TGTGCCAGCAGCATTGCAGGGCCCACTGAAGCTTTCTTT. Translated: CASSIAGPTEAFF.

This chain uses TRBV18 with TRBJ2-2, with 8 bases identical to TRBD2. The CDR3 loop spans 15 amino acids. Germline trimming cut 1 base from V and 5 bases from J; bases unmatched to any gene: 3. The V gene's germline CDR1 is KGHSH and CDR2 LQKENI. This chain's CDR3 is CASSPQTGGTGELFF. The CDR3 DNA sequence: TGTGCCAGCTCACCACAGACGGGAGGGACCGGGGAGCTGTTTTTT.

This chain connects TRBV5-4 to TRBJ1-4, with 8 bases that match TRBD1. Germline-derived CDR1 and CDR2 are SGHNT and YYREEE (reference sequence). V lost 4 bases and J lost 6; bases outside the gene matches: 5. The CDR3 loop spans 14 amino acids. CDR3 nucleotide sequence: TGTGCCAGCAGCCAGACAGGGGTTTATGAAAAACTGTTTTTT. Translation: CASSQTGVYEKLFF.

Only one count was recorded for this clone. The chain uses TRBV19 and TRBJ1-1; D not resolved. This CDR3 has 13 residues. The ends were cut back, 9 bases at V and 1 base at J, with 12 bases in the middle. Germline V gene data show CDR1 as LNHDA and CDR2 as SQIVND (reference sequence). DNA for the CDR3: TGTGCCAGCCTCCCGGCGGGGAACACTGAAGCTTTCTTT. Amino acid sequence: CASLPAGNTEAFF.

This chain uses TRBV4-3 with TRBJ2-7; TRBD1 aligns across 8 bases. The germline V gene has CDR1 LGHNA and CDR2 YSLEER. The CDR3 is 18 residues long. V was clipped by 0 bases and J by 1 base; unmatched bases: 11. For the CDR3, the DNA is TGCGCCAGCAGCCAAGATCTGTTGGCAGGGGGCGTTTCCTACGAGCAGTACTTC. Amino acids: CASSQDLLAGGVSYEQYF.

As to this clone: One end of the junction is discordant with germline, which a read error may explain. The rearrangement links TRBV7-9 to TRBJ2-3; possibly TRBD1 for D (6 bases). Germline lookup yields CDR1 SEHNR and CDR2 FQNEAQ (reference sequence). There are 16 residues in the CDR3. Written as DNA, the CDR3 is TGTTCCAGCAGCCGGTACAGGGCCCCTAGCACAGATACGCAGTATTTT. It translates to CSSSRYRAPSTDTQYF. The variable domain in full, with the rest retrieved from reference TRBV7-9 and TRBJ2-3, is DTGVSQNPRHKITKRGQNVTFRCDPISEHNRLYWYRQTLGQGPEFLTYFQNEAQLEKSRLLSDRFSAERPKGSFSTLEIQRTEQGDSAMYLCSSSRYRAPSTDTQYFGPGTRLTVL.

This clone has only a few counts. V gene TRBV4-3 combines with J gene TRBJ1-2; 9 bases are a match to TRBD1. After removal of 1 base from V and 1 base from J, the junction contained 4 bases not matched to a gene. Germline CDR1 is LGHNA and CDR2 is YSLEER. This CDR3 has 16 amino acids. The DNA for the CDR3 is TGCGCCAGCAGCCAAGGGGACAGGGCCAGTAACTATGGCTACACCTTC. This codes for CASSQGDRASNYGYTF.

This clone was seen once. The chain carries TRBV9 and TRBJ2-1; the match to TRBD2 covers 7 bases. The ends lost 4 bases at V and 0 bases at J; junction bases unmatched: 10. CDR1 SGDLS and CDR2 YYNGEE come from the germline V gene. CDR3 length: 17 amino acids. CDR3 sequence (DNA): TGTGCCAGCAGCCCCCGGCCTAGCGGAAGCTCCTACAATGAGCAGTTCTTC. Residues: CASSPRPSGSSYNEQFF. Looking up the rest from reference TRBV9 and TRBJ2-1 gives the full variable domain: DSGVTQTPKHLITATGQRVTLRCSPRSGDLSVYWYQQSLDQGLQFLIQYYNGEERAKGNILERFSAQQFPDLHSELNLSSLELGDSALYFCASSPRPSGSSYNEQFFGPGTRLTVL.

The V call is TRBV7-6, the J call TRBJ2-7; weak D call: TRBD1 (6 bases). This CDR3 is 15 amino acids long. Trimming pared 5 bases from V and 3 bases from J, leaving 17 bases between. The germline V gene has CDR1 SGHVS and CDR2 FNYEAQ. The CDR3 coding sequence is TGTGCCAGCAGCGCGGCACAGGGCGGATTCTACGAGCAGTACTTC. It is translated as CASSAAQGGFYEQYF.